The next 14 T cell receptor beta chains were all read from a single sample in a study of human T cells and chemical hapten exposure. Time point: patch test 1, 2 weeks after DPC sensitization. This sample's treatment: therapeutic diphenylcyclopropenone sensitization with weekly scalp DPC. TCRdb independently ran MiXCR on the RACE reads; one entry per CDR3 protein. The sample lists approximately 90,000 distinct CDR3 sequences, 12% seen once, with 2% to 2.5% in the top ten. Sequencing used whole blood, obtained in connection with sensitization to the hapten diphenylcyclopropenone (DPC). Receptors originate from a woman aged 40 to 49 with alopecia areata. Some clones in this sample may be carry-over from other donors' samples.

This clonotype was detected many times. The gene calls are TRBV12-3 or TRBV12-4 and TRBJ1-4; 10 bases fit TRBD1. Losses at the gene ends were 6 bases for V and 3 bases for J; bases not matched to a gene: 4. This CDR3 has 15 residues. The CDR3 region has the DNA TGTGCCAGCAGACAAGGGACAGGGGCTAATGAAAAACTGTTTTTT. Residues: CASRQGTGANEKLFF.

This chain links TRBV20-1 with TRBJ2-1; TRBD2 aligns across 10 bases. With V trimmed by 1 base and J by 9 bases, 12 bases remained unmatched. The CDR3 length is 16 residues. The germline CDR1 and CDR2 sequences are DFQATT and SNEGSKA (reference sequence). Here the CDR3 reads CSARGLTGTSDAEQFF. The DNA of the CDR3 is TGCAGTGCTAGAGGCCTAACCGGGACTAGCGACGCTGAGCAGTTCTTC.

The chain employs TRBV11-1 and TRBJ2-7; 12 bases line up with TRBD2. Unmatched junction bases numbered 4, after V lost 2 bases and J lost 2 bases. CDR3 length: 16 amino acids. In germline, CDR1 is SGHAT, CDR2 FQDESV (reference sequence). The DNA of the CDR3 is TGTGCCAGCAGCTTAAACGGACTAGCGGGGACCTACGAGCAGTACTTC. Encoded protein: CASSLNGLAGTYEQYF.

The V call is TRBV12-3 or TRBV12-4, the J call TRBJ2-1, with 9 nucleotides matching TRBD2. V shed 8 bases and J 3 bases; nucleotides not matched to a gene: 2. This CDR3 comprises 13 residues. CDR3 residues: CASGAGGYNEQFF. Here the CDR3 DNA reads TGTGCCAGCGGAGCGGGAGGCTACAATGAGCAGTTCTTC.

At least ten counts were recorded for this clonotype. The chain couples TRBV7-9 to TRBJ2-2; D is ambiguous. CDR3 length equals 12 residues. Trimming removed 5 bases from V and 6 bases from J, with 7 bases in between. Per the germline V gene, CDR1 is SEHNR and CDR2 is FQNEAQ (reference sequence). CDR3 sequence: CASSVTAGELFF. DNA of the CDR3: TGTGCCAGCAGCGTAACGGCCGGGGAGCTGTTTTTT.

This clonotype showed up many times. The chain is built from TRBV3-1 and TRBJ1-2, with a weak D call TRBD1 (5 bases). V lost 3 bases to trimming and J lost 1 base, with 9 bases between them. CDR3 size: 14 residues. From germline, CDR1 is LGHDT and CDR2 YNNKEL (reference sequence). The CDR3 protein is CASSHEQVNYGYTF. The CDR3 region has the DNA TGTGCCAGCAGCCACGAACAGGTTAACTATGGCTACACCTTC.

This clonotype was counted at least ten times. The chain couples TRBV10-3 to TRBJ2-2; D is unclear. Trimming stripped 5 bases from V and 0 bases from J, with 13 bases between. Germline V gene sequence: CDR1 ENHRY, CDR2 SYGVKD. This CDR3 comprises 16 residues. The CDR3 protein is CAISTTSTANTGELFF. CDR3 coding DNA: TGTGCCATCAGTACCACCTCAACAGCGAACACCGGGGAGCTGTTTTTT.

The chain combines TRBV28 with TRBJ2-7; D possibly corresponds to TRBD2 (6 bases). Germline lookup yields CDR1 MDHEN and CDR2 SYDVKM. V shed 3 bases and J shed 2 bases, with 17 bases lying between them. This CDR3 region has 16 residues. The CDR3 region has the DNA TGTGCCAGCAGTTTGATCGGGGACTGGGGGACCTACGAGCAGTACTTC. This sequence encodes CASSLIGDWGTYEQYF.

This clonotype has a handful of counts. The genes are TRBV19 and TRBJ2-1; 7 bases align to TRBD2. The V segment lost 2 bases and the J segment 3 bases; nucleotides outside the gene matches: 4. Germline V CDR1 and CDR2: LNHDA, SQIVND (reference sequence). The length of the CDR3 is 15 residues. The CDR3 DNA sequence: TGTGCCAGTAGTATAAGGCGGGAGTACTACAATGAGCAGTTCTTC. As protein: CASSIRREYYNEQFF.

This clonotype was seen many times. This chain links TRBV6-6 with TRBJ2-2, with D perhaps matching TRBD2 (5 bases). CDR3 size: 17 residues. CDR1 and CDR2 (germline): MNHNY, SVGAGI (reference sequence). The V and J ends lost 2 bases and 4 bases respectively, with 17 bases between them. The CDR3 spells CASSYPNVGLLTGELFF. CDR3 sequence (DNA): TGTGCCAGCAGTTACCCAAACGTCGGACTCCTCACCGGGGAGCTGTTTTTT.

At least ten counts were recorded for this clonotype. This chain links TRBV3-1 with TRBJ2-7; maybe TRBD2 (6 bases). Trimming left V 1 base short and J 7 bases short, with 17 bases between. Germline lookup yields CDR1 LGHDT and CDR2 YNNKEL (reference sequence). CDR3 size: 15 residues. CDR3 coding DNA: TGTGCCAGCAGCCAAGTGGGGGGAAGGACGGGTGAGCAGTACTTC. It is translated as CASSQVGGRTGEQYF.

The rearrangement uses TRBV7-9 and TRBJ1-1; D is possibly TRBD1 (5 bases). Trimming cost V 5 bases and J 7 bases, with 14 bases left between them. The CDR3 length is 13 residues. The germline gives CDR1 SEHNR, CDR2 FQNEAQ (reference sequence). The CDR3 coding sequence is TGTGCCAGCAGCAGCGCAGGGAGCCTTGAAGCTTTCTTT. Amino acids: CASSSAGSLEAFF. Supplemented by reference TRBV7-9 and TRBJ1-1, the full variable domain reads DTGVSQNPRHKITKRGQNVTFRCDPISEHNRLYWYRQTLGQGPEFLTYFQNEAQLEKSRLLSDRFSAERPKGSFSTLEIQRTEQGDSAMYLCASSSAGSLEAFFGQGTRLTVV.

This clonotype was counted between two and nine times. The chain joins TRBV7-9 to TRBJ1-6; D is uncertain. The V gene's germline CDR1 is SEHNR and CDR2 FQNEAQ (reference sequence). The CDR3 length is 12 residues. V dropped 5 bases and J dropped 9 bases, with 8 bases sitting between them. The CDR3 sequence: CASSPEVSPLHF. The CDR3 bases are TGTGCCAGCAGCCCGGAGGTTTCACCCCTCCACTTT.

This clonotype appeared a few times. The chain is built from TRBV4-3 and TRBJ2-3; 8 bases align to TRBD1. This CDR3 has 17 amino acids. Trimming took 0 bases from V and 8 from J; bases not matched to a gene: 13. Germline V gene data show CDR1 as LGHNA and CDR2 as YSLEER. CDR3 bases: TGCGCCAGCAGCCAAGATTGGGCAGGGGGCGTCATTGGTACGCAGTATTTT. It is translated as CASSQDWAGGVIGTQYF.